The following is a TCR beta chain sequence with its context. Its antigen is undetermined. The length of the CDR3 is 15 residues. The germline V gene has CDR1 SGDLS and CDR2 YYNGEE. With 4 bases removed from V and 6 bases from J, the gap between germline ends came to 19 bases. TCRdb re-called the 5' RACE reads through MiXCR, storing one row per CDR3 protein. The repertoire holds approximately 140,000 distinct CDR3 sequences, with over 15% as singletons. The data derive from a study of CD8 T cells in ankylosing spondylitis. Study-wide points: There was a TCR beta motif, made of 7 to 9 highly homologous variants, that appeared characteristic of ankylosing spondylitis blood. Previous work reported some of these motif variants in the synovial fluid and blood of reactive arthritis. Disease-linked clones reportedly concentrated significantly in matched ankylosing spondylitis synovial fluid.

This chain links TRBV9 with TRBJ1-2, with D possibly being TRBD1 (5 bases). Sequenced input: blood, either unsorted or a sorted T cell fraction (not recorded which). The source of this sequence is a male donor with ankylosing spondylitis. The CDR3 DNA reads TGTGCCAGCAGCAAACCTCCCGGGACTCGGGATGGCTACACCTTC. The encoded protein is CASSKPPGTRDGYTF.